The subject of this entry is one TCR beta chain. This table comes from immunoSEQ multiplex PCR, and its TCRdb copy is limited to in-frame clones, with some not included. The repertoire includes some 250,000 clones, about four fifths of them detected once, and more than 1.5% sits in the top ten. This sample is part of a study of blood T cell repertoires in COVID-19. Trimming removed 4 bases from V and 4 bases from J; junction bases left unmatched: 11. Germline V lookup: CDR1 SGHVS, CDR2 FNYEAQ. This CDR3 comprises 19 residues. The chain has TRBV7-6 and TRBJ2-6, with TRBD1 matching 12 bases. The material sequenced was peripheral blood. The source of this sequence is a man aged 25-45 years who had recovered from COVID-19. Here the CDR3 DNA reads TGTGCCAGCAGCTCACCGCTTGGGACAGGGGGCTCCGGGGCCAACGTCCTGACTTTC. It translates to CASSSPLGTGGSGANVLTF.